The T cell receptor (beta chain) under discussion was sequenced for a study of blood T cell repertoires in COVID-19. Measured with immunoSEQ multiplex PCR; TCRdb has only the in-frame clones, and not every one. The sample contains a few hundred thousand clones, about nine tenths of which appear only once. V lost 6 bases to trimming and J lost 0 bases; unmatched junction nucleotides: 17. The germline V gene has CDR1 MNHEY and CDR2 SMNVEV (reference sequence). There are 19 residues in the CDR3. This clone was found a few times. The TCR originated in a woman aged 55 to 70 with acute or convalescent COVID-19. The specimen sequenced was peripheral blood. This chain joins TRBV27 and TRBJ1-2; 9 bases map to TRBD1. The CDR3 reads CASRGGQGRKSRANYGYTF. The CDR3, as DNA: TGTGCCAGCAGGGGCGGACAGGGGCGAAAATCTCGAGCTAACTATGGCTACACCTTC.